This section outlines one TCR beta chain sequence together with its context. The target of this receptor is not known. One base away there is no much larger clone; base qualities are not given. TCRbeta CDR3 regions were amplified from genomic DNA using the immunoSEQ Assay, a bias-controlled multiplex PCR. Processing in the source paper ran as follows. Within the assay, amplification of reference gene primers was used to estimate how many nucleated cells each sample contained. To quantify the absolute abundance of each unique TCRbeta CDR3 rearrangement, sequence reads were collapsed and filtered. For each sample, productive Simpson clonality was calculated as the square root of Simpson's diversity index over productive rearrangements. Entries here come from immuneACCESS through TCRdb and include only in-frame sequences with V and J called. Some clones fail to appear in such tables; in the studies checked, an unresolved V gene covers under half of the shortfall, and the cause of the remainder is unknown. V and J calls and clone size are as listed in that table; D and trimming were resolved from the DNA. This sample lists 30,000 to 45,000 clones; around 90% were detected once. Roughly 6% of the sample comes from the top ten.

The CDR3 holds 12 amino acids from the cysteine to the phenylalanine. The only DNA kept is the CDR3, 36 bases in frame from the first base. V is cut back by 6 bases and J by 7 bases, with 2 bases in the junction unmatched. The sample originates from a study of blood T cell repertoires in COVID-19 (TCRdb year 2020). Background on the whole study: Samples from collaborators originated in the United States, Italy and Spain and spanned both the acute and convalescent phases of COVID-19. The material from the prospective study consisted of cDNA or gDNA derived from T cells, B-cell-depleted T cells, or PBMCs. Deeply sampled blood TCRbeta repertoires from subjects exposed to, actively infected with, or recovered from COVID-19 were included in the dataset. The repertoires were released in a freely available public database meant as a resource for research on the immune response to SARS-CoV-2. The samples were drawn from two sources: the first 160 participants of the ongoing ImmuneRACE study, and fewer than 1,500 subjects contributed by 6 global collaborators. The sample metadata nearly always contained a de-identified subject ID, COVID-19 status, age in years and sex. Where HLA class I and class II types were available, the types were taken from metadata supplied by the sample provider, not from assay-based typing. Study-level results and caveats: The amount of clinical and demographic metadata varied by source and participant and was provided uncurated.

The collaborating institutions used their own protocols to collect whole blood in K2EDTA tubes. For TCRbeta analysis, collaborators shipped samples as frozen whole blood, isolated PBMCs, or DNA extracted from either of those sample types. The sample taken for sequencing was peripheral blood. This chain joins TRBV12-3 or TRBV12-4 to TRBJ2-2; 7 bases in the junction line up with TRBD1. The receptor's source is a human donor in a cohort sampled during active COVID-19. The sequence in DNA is TGTGCCAGCAGCAGGACAGGCGGGGAGCTGTTTTTT. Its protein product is CASSRTGGELFF.